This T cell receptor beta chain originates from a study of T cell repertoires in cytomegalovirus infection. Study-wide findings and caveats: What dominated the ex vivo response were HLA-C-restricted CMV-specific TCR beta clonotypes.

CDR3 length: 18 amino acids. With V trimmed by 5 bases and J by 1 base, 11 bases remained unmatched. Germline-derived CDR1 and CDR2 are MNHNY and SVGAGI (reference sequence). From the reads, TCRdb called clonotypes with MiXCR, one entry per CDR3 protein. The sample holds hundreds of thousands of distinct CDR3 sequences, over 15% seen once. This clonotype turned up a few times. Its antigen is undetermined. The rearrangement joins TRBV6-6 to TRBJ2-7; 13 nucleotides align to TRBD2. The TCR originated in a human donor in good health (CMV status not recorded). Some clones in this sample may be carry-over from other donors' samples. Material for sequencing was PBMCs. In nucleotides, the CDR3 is TGTGCCAGCAGTCAACTAGCGGGAGGGTCCAAGCTGTCCTACGAGCAGTACTTC. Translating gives CASSQLAGGSKLSYEQYF.